The T cell receptor (beta chain) described here comes from a study of T-cell memory formation after mild COVID-19. Study observations and caveats: Clones that contracted from day 15 to 85 were balanced CD4/CD8, while later expanders leaned CD4+. Detection of some responders pre-infection suggested pre-existing cross-reactive memory T cells participated.

On this clonotype: Antigen unknown.

The J segment lost 4 bases and the V segment lost 6 bases, leaving 3 bases of the junction unmatched. This CDR3 is built from 13 residues. A single record per CDR3 protein comes from TCRdb applying MiXCR to the 5' RACE reads. This sample has about 88,000 distinct CDR3 sequences, with more than 20% found just once. The specimen was PBMCs or a T cell subset sorted from them (not recorded which). V gene TRBV12-3 or TRBV12-4 combines with J gene TRBJ1-1; the match to TRBD1 covers 9 bases. The clonotype originates from a young man who had mild COVID-19 (a few samples of this study predate the infection). Cell type and time point are not known. The CDR3 spells CASRQGAGTEAFF. DNA for the CDR3: TGTGCCAGCAGACAGGGGGCGGGCACTGAAGCTTTCTTT.